Included here is one T cell receptor beta chain sequence, with context. Its antigen is unknown. The CDR3 runs 12 residues. J was trimmed by 5 bases and V by 8 bases; bases with no gene match: 2. Germline assignment: CDR1 SEHNR and CDR2 FQNEAQ (reference sequence). The sample originates from a study of cytomegalovirus exposure and HLA in healthy donors. Study overall: The roughly 130 validation repertoires, a later analysis reported, used the same platform as the 600 to 700 repertoires from the first cohort. Study-level results: For cytomegalovirus status, the classifier reportedly gave diagnoses with high specificity and sensitivity. Among the CMV-associated chains, three were confirmed in vitro as specific for CMV antigens.

Only in-frame clones appear in the TCRdb table, and some are missing; sequencing was by immunoSEQ multiplex PCR. The sample lists approximately 160,000 clones, 89% occurring once. V gene TRBV7-9 combines with J gene TRBJ2-2, with TRBD2 matching 7 bases. Material: PBMCs. The clonotype was recovered from a woman aged 18-29 years in good health and CMV-seropositive. DNA of the CDR3: TGTGCCAGCGCGGGAGTTACCGGGGAGCTGTTTTTT. As protein: CASAGVTGELFF. Full variable domain (rest looked up from reference TRBV7-9 and TRBJ2-2): DTGVSQNPRHKITKRGQNVTFRCDPISEHNRLYWYRQTLGQGPEFLTYFQNEAQLEKSRLLSDRFSAERPKGSFSTLEIQRTEQGDSAMYLCASAGVTGELFFGEGSRLTVL.